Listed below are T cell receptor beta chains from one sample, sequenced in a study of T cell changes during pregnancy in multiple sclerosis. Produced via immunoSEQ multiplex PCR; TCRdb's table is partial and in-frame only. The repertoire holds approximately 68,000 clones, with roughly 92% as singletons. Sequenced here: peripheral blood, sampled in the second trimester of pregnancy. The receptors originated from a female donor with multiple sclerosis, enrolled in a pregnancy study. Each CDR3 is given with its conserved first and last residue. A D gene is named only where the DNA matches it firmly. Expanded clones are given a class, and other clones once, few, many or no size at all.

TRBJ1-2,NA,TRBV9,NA,TGTGCCAGCAGCCAAGGTTTGGCGGATGGCTACACCTTC,CASSQGLADGYTF
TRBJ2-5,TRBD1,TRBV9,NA,TGTGCCAGCAGCGCGAACAGGGGCCCGGAGACCCAGTACTTC,CASSANRGPETQYF
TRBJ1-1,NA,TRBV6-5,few,TGTGCCAGCAGGCCCGCCAGTGAAGCTTTCTTT,CASRPASEAFF
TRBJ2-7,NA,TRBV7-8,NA,TGTGCCAGCAGCGCAGACACAGGAAGCTACGAGCAGTACTTC,CASSADTGSYEQYF
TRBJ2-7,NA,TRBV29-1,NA,TGCAGCGTTGAGGACACCTACGAGCAGTACTTC,CSVEDTYEQYF
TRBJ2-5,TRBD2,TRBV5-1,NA,TGCGCCAGCAGCTTCCGCTCGGGGGGGGGACAAGAGACCCAGTACTTC,CASSFRSGGGQETQYF
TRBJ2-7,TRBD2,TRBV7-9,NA,TGTGCCAGCAGCTTAGATAGCGGGAACGAGCAGTACTTC,CASSLDSGNEQYF
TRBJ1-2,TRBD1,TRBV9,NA,TGTGCCAGCAGCGTGGGGCCGACAGGGGCCCTTGGCTACACCTTC,CASSVGPTGALGYTF
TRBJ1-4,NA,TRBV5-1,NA,TGCGCCAGCAGCTTGGCAAGAGACGCGGCTAATGAAAAACTGTTTTTT,CASSLARDAANEKLFF
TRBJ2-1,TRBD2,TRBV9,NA,TGTGCCAGCAGCGTAGGTCCAGCTAGCGGGAGTTACAATGAGCAGTTCTTC,CASSVGPASGSYNEQFF
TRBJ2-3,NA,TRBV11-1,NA,TGTGCCAGCACAGGGGTTAGCACAGATACGCAGTATTTT,CASTGVSTDTQYF
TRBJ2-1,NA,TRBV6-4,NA,TGTGCCAGCAGAGACAGGGAGGGCAATGAGCAGTTCTTC,CASRDREGNEQFF
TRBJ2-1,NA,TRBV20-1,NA,TGCAGTGCTAGCCCCCGCAATGAGCAGTTCTTC,CSASPRNEQFF
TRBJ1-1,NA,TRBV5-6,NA,TGTGCCAGCAGCTTACCCCTTTCGTTCGGGATCGGTCGCACTGAAGCTTTCTTT,CASSLPLSFGIGRTEAFF
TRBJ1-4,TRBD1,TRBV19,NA,TGTGCCAGTAGTATCGGGACAGTAGAAAAACTGTTTTTT,CASSIGTVEKLFF
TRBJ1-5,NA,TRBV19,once,TGTGCAGGGGGGGGCCCCGATCAGCCCCAGCATTTT,CAGGGPDQPQHF
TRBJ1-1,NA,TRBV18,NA,TGTGCCAGCTCACCAACAGGGAGCATGAACACTGAAGCTTTCTTT,CASSPTGSMNTEAFF
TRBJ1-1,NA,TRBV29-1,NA,TGCAGCGTTGTATTAAGTGGGCAGTGGTGGACTGAAGCTTTCTTT,CSVVLSGQWWTEAFF
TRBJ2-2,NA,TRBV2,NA,TGTGCCAGCAGTACTCAGGGTAAAAACACCGGGGAGCTGTTTTTT,CASSTQGKNTGELFF
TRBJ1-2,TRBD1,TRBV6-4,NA,TGTGCCAGCAAACCCGGGGACAGGAACTATGGCTACACCTTC,CASKPGDRNYGYTF
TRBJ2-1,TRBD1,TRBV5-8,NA,TGTGCCAGCAGCTCACAGGGGGTTTGGGATGAGCAGTTCTTC,CASSSQGVWDEQFF
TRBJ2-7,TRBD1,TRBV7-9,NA,TGTGCCAGCAGCTCGAGGACAGGGAAGTTCAACGAGCAGTACTTC,CASSSRTGKFNEQYF
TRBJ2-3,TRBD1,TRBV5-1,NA,TGCGCCAGCAGCTTGGGGTGGGGACAGAGCACAGATACGCAGTATTTT,CASSLGWGQSTDTQYF
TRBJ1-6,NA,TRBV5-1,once,TGCGCCAGCAGCTCCGGCAGGGCTGGGGGGTCACCCCTCCACTTT,CASSSGRAGGSPLHF
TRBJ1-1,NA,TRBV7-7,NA,TGTGCCAGCAGCTTAAGGGGGAATAACACTGAAGCTTTCTTT,CASSLRGNNTEAFF
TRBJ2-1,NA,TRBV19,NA,TGTGCCAGTAGTTTGGGGCTTGGGAATGAGCAGTTCTTC,CASSLGLGNEQFF
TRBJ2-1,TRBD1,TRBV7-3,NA,TGTGCCAGCAGCAACCAGGGGGCATTAGATGAGCAGTTCTTC,CASSNQGALDEQFF
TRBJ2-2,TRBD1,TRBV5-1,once,TGCGCCAGCAGCATCGGACAGGGGAACACCGGGGAGCTGTTTTTT,CASSIGQGNTGELFF
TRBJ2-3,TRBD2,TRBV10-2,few,TGCGCCAGCAGTGAGACTAGCGCAGATACGCAGTATTTT,CASSETSADTQYF
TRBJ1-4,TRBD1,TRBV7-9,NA,TGTGCCAGCAGCTTATCCACAGGGGACAATGAAAAACTGTTTTTT,CASSLSTGDNEKLFF
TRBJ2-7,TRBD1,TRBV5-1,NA,TGCGCCAGCAGCTTGGCCTCGGCAGGGGGCTCCGAGCAGTACTTC,CASSLASAGGSEQYF
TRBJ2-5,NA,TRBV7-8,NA,TGTGCCAGCAGCTTAATTTTCCGGGGGGAGACCCAGTACTTC,CASSLIFRGETQYF
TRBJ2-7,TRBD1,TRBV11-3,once,TGTGCCAGCAGCTCGGACAGGGGAATGGCCGAGCAGTACTTC,CASSSDRGMAEQYF
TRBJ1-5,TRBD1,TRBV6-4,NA,TGTGCCAGCAGTCCAACAGGGGGACAGCCCCAGCATTTT,CASSPTGGQPQHF
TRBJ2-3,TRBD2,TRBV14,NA,TGTGCCAGCAACTTCAGGGGACTAGGCACAGATACGCAGTATTTT,CASNFRGLGTDTQYF
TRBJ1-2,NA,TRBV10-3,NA,TGTGCCACAACCACAGGGAATGGCTACACCTTC,CATTTGNGYTF
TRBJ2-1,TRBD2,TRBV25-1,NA,TGTGCCAGCAGCCAAGGGGGACTAGGCAACAATGAGCAGTTCTTC,CASSQGGLGNNEQFF
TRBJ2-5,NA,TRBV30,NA,TGTGCCTGGGACGACTCGGAGACCCAGTACTTC,CAWDDSETQYF
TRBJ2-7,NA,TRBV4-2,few,TGTGCCAGCAGCCAAGTAACAGGGATGGCGTACGAGCAGTACTTC,CASSQVTGMAYEQYF
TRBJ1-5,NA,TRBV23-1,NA,TGCGCCAGCAGTCAATCAGGGGCCTCCAATCAGCCCCAGCATTTT,CASSQSGASNQPQHF
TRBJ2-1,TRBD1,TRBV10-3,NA,TGTGCCATCAGTGAGGAGAGGACAGGGGGCAATGAGCAGTTCTTC,CAISEERTGGNEQFF
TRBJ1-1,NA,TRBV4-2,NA,TGTGCCAGCAGCCAAGATCGTCAGGATAACACTGAAGCTTTCTTT,CASSQDRQDNTEAFF
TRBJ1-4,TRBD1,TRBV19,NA,TGTGCCAGTAGTATACAGGGGGCTAATGAAAAACTGTTTTTT,CASSIQGANEKLFF
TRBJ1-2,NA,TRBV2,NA,TGTGCCAGCAGTGCACAGGGTAGTAACTATGGCTACACCTTC,CASSAQGSNYGYTF
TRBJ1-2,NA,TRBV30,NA,TGTGCCTGGAGATCAACAGGAAACTATGGCTACACCTTC,CAWRSTGNYGYTF
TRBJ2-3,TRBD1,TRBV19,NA,TGTGCCAGTAGTCCGCTACAGGGGGCCGTATCAGATACGCAGTATTTT,CASSPLQGAVSDTQYF
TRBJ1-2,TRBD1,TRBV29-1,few,TGCAGCGTGGGGGGGACAGGGTTACCCCACTATGGCTACACCTTC,CSVGGTGLPHYGYTF
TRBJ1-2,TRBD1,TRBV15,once,TGTGCCACCAGCAGGGAGCAGGGGGCTTTCGGCTACACCTTC,CATSREQGAFGYTF
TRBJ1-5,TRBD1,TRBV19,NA,TGTGCCACTTCGGGACAGGGGGAAAATCAGCCCCAGCATTTT,CATSGQGENQPQHF